Listed below are T cell receptor beta chains from one sample, sequenced in a study of blood T cells in healthy people across ages. TCRdb processed the 5' RACE reads anew with MiXCR; each CDR3 protein has one entry. The sample holds hundreds of thousands of distinct CDR3 sequences, about 37% seen once. Sequencing input: blood. Receptor source: a man between 18 and 29 years old in good health. Each CDR3 is given with its conserved first and last residue. The D gene is left open where the match is weak. Size is omitted from some rows. Given values are once, few, many or a class for expanded clones.

j_call: TRBJ1-5; v_call: TRBV20-1; d_call: .; clone_size: .; cdr3_nt: TGCGGTGCAAACAGGGTGAGCAATCAGCCCCGGCATTTT; cdr3_aa: CGANRVSNQPRHF
j_call: TRBJ1-1; v_call: TRBV18; d_call: TRBD1; clone_size: .; cdr3_nt: TGTGCCAGCTCACCACGGGACAGGGAGAAAGCTTTCTTT; cdr3_aa: CASSPRDREKAFF
j_call: TRBJ1-1; v_call: TRBV20-1; d_call: .; clone_size: few; cdr3_nt: TGCAGTGCTAGAGATGGGACCCAAGGCACTGAAGCTTTCTTT; cdr3_aa: CSARDGTQGTEAFF
j_call: TRBJ2-2; v_call: TRBV4-3; d_call: .; clone_size: .; cdr3_nt: TGCGCCAGCAGCCAAGACGGTCTAAGGGGCACCGGGGAGCTGTTTTTT; cdr3_aa: CASSQDGLRGTGELFF
j_call: TRBJ1-5; v_call: TRBV12-3/TRBV12-4; d_call: .; clone_size: .; cdr3_nt: TGTGCCAGCAGTTTTAACCTTGGGGTCCAGCCCCAGCATTTT; cdr3_aa: CASSFNLGVQPQHF
j_call: TRBJ1-6; v_call: TRBV11-1; d_call: .; clone_size: .; cdr3_nt: TGTGCCAGCAGCTTATCAGGGAAAGATGCACCCCTCCACTTT; cdr3_aa: CASSLSGKDAPLHF
j_call: TRBJ1-2; v_call: TRBV28; d_call: .; clone_size: .; cdr3_nt: TGTGCCAGCAGTGCTAAAAACTATGGCTACACCTTC; cdr3_aa: CASSAKNYGYTF
j_call: TRBJ2-7; v_call: TRBV25-1; d_call: TRBD2; clone_size: once; cdr3_nt: TGTGCCAGCAGGCGGGGGGCCTCCTACGAGCAGTACTTC; cdr3_aa: CASRRGASYEQYF
j_call: TRBJ2-3; v_call: TRBV30; d_call: .; clone_size: few; cdr3_nt: TGTGCCTGGAGTGTAATGTCAGATACGCAGTATTTT; cdr3_aa: CAWSVMSDTQYF
j_call: TRBJ1-5; v_call: TRBV12-3/TRBV12-4; d_call: TRBD1; clone_size: .; cdr3_nt: TGTGCCAGCAGCCTTGACAGGGGGCCAATCCTGCCCCAGCCCCAGCATTTT; cdr3_aa: CASSLDRGPILPQPQHF
j_call: TRBJ1-2; v_call: TRBV2; d_call: .; clone_size: few; cdr3_nt: TGTGCCAGCAGTGGAGTGACAGCCTCCTATGGCTACACCTTC; cdr3_aa: CASSGVTASYGYTF
j_call: TRBJ2-3; v_call: TRBV7-9; d_call: TRBD2; clone_size: .; cdr3_nt: TGTGCCAGCAGCTTAGATCCCTGGGGGGGAGACGCCGCAGATACGCAGTATTTT; cdr3_aa: CASSLDPWGGDAADTQYF
j_call: TRBJ2-7; v_call: TRBV6-6; d_call: TRBD2; clone_size: .; cdr3_nt: TGTGCCAGCACGGTCACTAGCGGGGGGGCGAGCTCCTACGAGCAGTACTTC; cdr3_aa: CASTVTSGGASSYEQYF
j_call: TRBJ1-6; v_call: TRBV10-3; d_call: TRBD1; clone_size: .; cdr3_nt: TGTGCCATCAGTGAGTACCGGGACAGGGTTTCACCCCTCCACTTT; cdr3_aa: CAISEYRDRVSPLHF
j_call: TRBJ1-1; v_call: TRBV20-1; d_call: .; clone_size: .; cdr3_nt: TGCAGTGCTAGATCGGCAGGGCTGGACACTGAAGCTTTCTTT; cdr3_aa: CSARSAGLDTEAFF
j_call: TRBJ2-7; v_call: TRBV27; d_call: .; clone_size: many; cdr3_nt: TGTGCCAGCAGACTCGGCCCCGGACAGCCCTACGAGCAGTACTTC; cdr3_aa: CASRLGPGQPYEQYF
j_call: TRBJ2-3; v_call: TRBV7-2; d_call: .; clone_size: few; cdr3_nt: TGTGCCAGCAGCTTTCAAAGAGATACGCAGTATTTT; cdr3_aa: CASSFQRDTQYF
j_call: TRBJ1-2; v_call: TRBV29-1; d_call: .; clone_size: .; cdr3_nt: TGCAGCGCGAACGGGGGCGAAGGCTATGGCTACACCTTC; cdr3_aa: CSANGGEGYGYTF
j_call: TRBJ2-2; v_call: TRBV4-1; d_call: .; clone_size: .; cdr3_nt: TGCGCCAGCAGCCAAGTCTCGGGCAGGGCGTCAAGCGGGGAGCTGTTTTTT; cdr3_aa: CASSQVSGRASSGELFF
j_call: TRBJ1-4; v_call: TRBV7-2; d_call: .; clone_size: few; cdr3_nt: TGTGCCAGCAGCTTAGCTCTGGGCAGCCCCAATGAAAAACTGTTTTTT; cdr3_aa: CASSLALGSPNEKLFF
j_call: TRBJ1-1; v_call: TRBV7-9; d_call: TRBD1; clone_size: .; cdr3_nt: TGTGCCAGCAGCTGGGGGGGGACAGACACTGAAGCTTTCTTT; cdr3_aa: CASSWGGTDTEAFF
j_call: TRBJ1-1; v_call: TRBV7-9; d_call: .; clone_size: few; cdr3_nt: TGTGCCAGCACGGTGGAAAATGAAGCTTTCTTT; cdr3_aa: CASTVENEAFF
j_call: TRBJ1-4; v_call: TRBV3-1; d_call: .; clone_size: .; cdr3_nt: TGTGCCAGCAGCCAAGGCCTCCCCTCTGCAACTAATGAAAAACTGTTTTTT; cdr3_aa: CASSQGLPSATNEKLFF
j_call: TRBJ2-3; v_call: TRBV20-1; d_call: TRBD2; clone_size: many; cdr3_nt: TGCAGTGCTAGTGGACTAGCGGGGGGTTATGATACGCAGTATTTT; cdr3_aa: CSASGLAGGYDTQYF
j_call: TRBJ2-6; v_call: TRBV4-3; d_call: TRBD1; clone_size: .; cdr3_nt: TGCGCCAGCAGCCAAGATGCCCCAGGGGGCTCTGGGGCCAACGTCCTGACTTTC; cdr3_aa: CASSQDAPGGSGANVLTF
j_call: TRBJ2-7; v_call: TRBV11-1; d_call: .; clone_size: .; cdr3_nt: TGTGCCAGCAGCTTAAAAGGGCGTCCGATATACGAGCAGTACTTC; cdr3_aa: CASSLKGRPIYEQYF